Below, one T cell receptor (beta chain) is given with its context. The antigen is unknown. This sample was included in a study of cytomegalovirus exposure and HLA in healthy donors. Amplification used 60 Vbeta primers and 13 Jbeta primers. TCRdb's table, derived via immunoSEQ multiplex PCR, lists solely in-frame clones and lacks some. Of 150,000 to 200,000 clones in the sample, roughly 85% were seen once. CDR3 size: 16 residues. Germline V gives CDR1 SGHNT, CDR2 YYREEE (reference sequence). Trimming cost V 5 bases and J 5 bases; bases outside gene matches: 12. Overall study findings and caveats: A link between a missense DCLRE1C variant and TCR beta V- and J-gene trimming emerged from a later analysis. HLA-A and HLA-B allele assignments for most subjects were reportedly predicted accurately using TCR beta sequences.

The sequencing sample was made of PBMCs. The chain employs TRBV5-4 and TRBJ2-2; 7 bases match TRBD1. This TCR was recovered from a man younger than 35 in good health and CMV-seropositive. Here the CDR3 reads CASSSRDSGYTGELFF. The CDR3 DNA reads TGTGCCAGCAGTAGCCGGGACAGCGGTTATACCGGGGAGCTGTTTTTT.